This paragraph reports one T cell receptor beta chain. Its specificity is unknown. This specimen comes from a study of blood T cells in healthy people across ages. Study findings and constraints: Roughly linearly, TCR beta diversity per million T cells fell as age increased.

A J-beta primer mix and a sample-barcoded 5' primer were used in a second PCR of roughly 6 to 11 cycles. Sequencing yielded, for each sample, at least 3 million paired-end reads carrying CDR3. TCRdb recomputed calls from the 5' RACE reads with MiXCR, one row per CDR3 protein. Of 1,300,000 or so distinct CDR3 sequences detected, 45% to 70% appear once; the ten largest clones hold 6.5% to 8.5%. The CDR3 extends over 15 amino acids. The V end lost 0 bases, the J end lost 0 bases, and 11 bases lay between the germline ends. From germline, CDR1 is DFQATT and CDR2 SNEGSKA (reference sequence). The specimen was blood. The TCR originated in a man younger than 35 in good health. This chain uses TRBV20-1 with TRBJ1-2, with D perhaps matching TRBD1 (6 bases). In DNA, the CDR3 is TGCAGTGCTAGAGATAGGACAGCCCCTAACTATGGCTACACCTTC. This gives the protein CSARDRTAPNYGYTF.